One T cell receptor beta chain is described in this entry. Clones were sequenced by immunoSEQ multiplex PCR, and TCRdb holds only the in-frame ones, with some missing. The sample has approximately 94,000 clones, approximately 80% seen once; the top ten hold more than 20%. The source of the sample is a study of blood T cell repertoires in COVID-19. From germline, CDR1 is SNHLY and CDR2 FYNNEI. Trimming removed 1 base from V and 6 bases from J, with 10 bases in between. This CDR3 has 15 residues. Sequences were obtained from peripheral blood. The chain links TRBV2 to TRBJ1-6, with D perhaps TRBD1 (5 bases). This TCR was sampled from a man between 60 and 75 years old with acute or convalescent COVID-19. The CDR3 DNA reads as TGTGCCAGCAGTGAAGAGGAGGGGAGTAATTCACCCCTCCACTTT. Encoded protein: CASSEEEGSNSPLHF.